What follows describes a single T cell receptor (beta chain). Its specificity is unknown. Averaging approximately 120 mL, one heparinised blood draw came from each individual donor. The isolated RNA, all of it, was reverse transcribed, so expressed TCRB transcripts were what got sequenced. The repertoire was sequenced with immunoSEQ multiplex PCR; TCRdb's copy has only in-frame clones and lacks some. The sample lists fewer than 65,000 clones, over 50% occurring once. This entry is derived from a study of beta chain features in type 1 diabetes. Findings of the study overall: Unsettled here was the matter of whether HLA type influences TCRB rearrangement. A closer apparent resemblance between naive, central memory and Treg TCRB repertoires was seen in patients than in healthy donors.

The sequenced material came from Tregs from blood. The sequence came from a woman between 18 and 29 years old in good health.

The CDR3 region is CAWSAGNYGYTF. The CDR3, as DNA: TGTGCCTGGAGTGCAGGGAACTATGGCTACACCTTC. The J gene is TRBJ1-2, the V gene TRBV30, with D maybe TRBD1 (5 bases). V shed 1 base and J shed 2 bases, with 5 bases lying between them. Germline loops: CDR1 GTSNPN, CDR2 SVGIG (reference sequence). This CDR3 comprises 12 residues.